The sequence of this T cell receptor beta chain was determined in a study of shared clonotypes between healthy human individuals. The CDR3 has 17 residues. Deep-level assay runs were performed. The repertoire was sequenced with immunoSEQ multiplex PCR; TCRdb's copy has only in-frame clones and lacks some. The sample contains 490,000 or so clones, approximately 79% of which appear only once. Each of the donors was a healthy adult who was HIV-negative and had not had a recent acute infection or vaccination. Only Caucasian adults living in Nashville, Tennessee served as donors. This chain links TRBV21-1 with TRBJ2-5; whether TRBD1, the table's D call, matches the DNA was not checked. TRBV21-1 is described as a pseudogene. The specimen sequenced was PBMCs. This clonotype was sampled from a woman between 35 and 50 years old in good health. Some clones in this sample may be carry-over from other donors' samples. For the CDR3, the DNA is TGTGCCAGCAGCAAACAAATCCAAGGACAGGGGCAAGAGACCCAGTACTTC. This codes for CASSKQIQGQGQETQYF.